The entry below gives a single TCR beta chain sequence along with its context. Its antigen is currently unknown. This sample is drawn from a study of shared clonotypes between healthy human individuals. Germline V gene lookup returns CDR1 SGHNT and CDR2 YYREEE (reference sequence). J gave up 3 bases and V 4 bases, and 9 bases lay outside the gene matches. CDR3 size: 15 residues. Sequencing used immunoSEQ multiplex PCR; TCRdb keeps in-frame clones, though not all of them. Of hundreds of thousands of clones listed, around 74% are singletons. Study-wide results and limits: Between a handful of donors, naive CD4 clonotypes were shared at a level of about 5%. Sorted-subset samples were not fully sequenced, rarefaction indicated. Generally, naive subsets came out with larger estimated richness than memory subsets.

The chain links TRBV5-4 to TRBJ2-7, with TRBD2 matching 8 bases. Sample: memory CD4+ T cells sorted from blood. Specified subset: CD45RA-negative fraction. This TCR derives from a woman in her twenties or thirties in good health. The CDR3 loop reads CASSPGLGASYEQYF. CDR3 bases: TGTGCCAGCAGCCCGGGACTAGGGGCCAGCTACGAGCAGTACTTC. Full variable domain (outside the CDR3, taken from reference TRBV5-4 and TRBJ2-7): ETGVTQSPTHLIKTRGQQVTLRCSSQSGHNTVSWYQQALGQGPQFIFQYYREEENGRGNFPPRFSGLQFPNYSSELNVNALELDDSALYLCASSPGLGASYEQYFGPGTRLTVT.